The next 30 T cell receptor beta chains were all read from a single sample in a study of blood T cell repertoires in COVID-19. TCRdb's copy holds only in-frame clones and misses some; the assay was immunoSEQ multiplex PCR. Counted here are some 460,000 clones, 87% occurring once; the ten biggest clones make up 1.5% to 2%. Sequenced input: PBMCs or T cells enriched from blood (not recorded which). The receptor source for this set is a woman younger than 35 with acute COVID-19.

This clone was seen once. The chain combines TRBV11-2 with TRBJ2-7, with D possibly matching TRBD1 (6 bases). The CDR3 sequence is 15 residues long. V shed 4 bases and J shed 1 base, with 14 bases lying between them. CDR1 is SGHAT, CDR2 FQNNGV, per germline. CDR3 residues: CASSYRQTGSYEQYF. CDR3 DNA: TGTGCCAGCAGCTACCGACAGACAGGTTCCTACGAGCAGTACTTC.

In DNA, the CDR3 is TGCGCCAGCAGCCCTGGGACTAGCGCGGATACGCAGTATTTT. It yields the protein CASSPGTSADTQYF. The chain employs TRBV4-3 and TRBJ2-3, with 10 bases aligning to TRBD2. Germline V gene data show CDR1 as LGHNA and CDR2 as YSLEER. This CDR3 region has 14 residues. Trimming at V came to 4 bases and at J to 6 bases, leaving 4 bases not matched to a gene.

The rearrangement links TRBV3-1 (or the pseudogene TRBV3-2) to TRBJ1-1, with D unclear. Germline lookup yields CDR1 LGHDT and CDR2 YNNKEL (reference sequence). The CDR3 loop spans 12 amino acids. V lost 2 bases and J 11 bases, leaving 12 bases between the germline ends. The CDR3 region is CASSQNPGDAFF. The DNA for the CDR3 is TGTGCCAGCAGCCAAAACCCGGGTGACGCTTTCTTT.

This chain links TRBV7-9 with TRBJ2-2, with D possibly matching TRBD2 (6 bases). The germline CDR1 and CDR2 sequences are SEHNR and FQNEAQ (reference sequence). The CDR3 totals 14 residues. The V and J ends lost 5 bases and 6 bases respectively, with 13 bases between them. CDR3 loop: CASSPTSSAGELFF. In DNA, the CDR3 is TGTGCCAGCAGCCCTACTAGCTCGGCCGGGGAGCTGTTTTTT.

This chain connects TRBV7-2 to TRBJ1-4; TRBD1 might be the D (6 bases). Between the trimmed V and J ends, which lost 5 bases and 0 bases, there was a span of 16 bases. This CDR3 has 17 amino acids. Looked up from germline, CDR1 is SGHTA and CDR2 is FQGNSA. CDR3 sequence (DNA): TGTGCCAGCAGCCCGAGGACAGTGATTGCAACTAATGAAAAACTGTTTTTT. Translated: CASSPRTVIATNEKLFF.

This chain joins TRBV29-1 and TRBJ2-6, with D possibly being TRBD2 (5 bases). Germline V gene data show CDR1 as SQVTM and CDR2 as ANQGSEA. The V gene lost 4 bases and the J gene lost 4 bases, with 5 bases spanning the gap. CDR3 length: 12 amino acids. The chain's CDR3 is CSVGEGANVLTF. In DNA, the CDR3 is TGCAGCGTTGGGGAGGGGGCCAACGTCCTGACTTTC.

This chain uses TRBV10-3 with TRBJ2-7, with 10 bases lining up with TRBD1. The V gene end was trimmed by 7 bases and the J gene end by 6 bases; junction bases not matched to a gene: 9. The CDR3 is 14 residues long. Germline loops: CDR1 ENHRY, CDR2 SYGVKD. CDR3 region: CAIMAGTGAGEQYF. The CDR3, as DNA: TGTGCCATCATGGCCGGGACAGGGGCTGGCGAGCAGTACTTC.

The table lists this clone with a few counts. V is TRBV27 and J is TRBJ1-1; D perhaps matches TRBD1 (6 bases). This CDR3 is built from 14 residues. Germline assignment: CDR1 MNHEY and CDR2 SMNVEV (reference sequence). The V gene lost 8 bases and the J gene lost 3 bases, with 16 bases spanning the gap. CDR3 DNA: TGTGCCAGCTCAAGGGGGGGGTGGTACACTGAAGCTTTCTTT. It encodes CASSRGGWYTEAFF.

This chain links TRBV19 with TRBJ1-3; 7 bases align to TRBD1. Germline V lookup: CDR1 LNHDA, CDR2 SQIVND (reference sequence). The CDR3 contains 14 residues. Losses at the gene ends were 7 bases for V and 4 bases for J; bases not matched to a gene: 7. The CDR3 coding sequence is TGTGCCAGTACCCTTGACAGGGTCGGAAACACCATATATTTT. Translated: CASTLDRVGNTIYF.

The chain uses TRBV3-1 (or the pseudogene TRBV3-2) and TRBJ1-4; perhaps TRBD1 as D (5 bases). The V gene's germline CDR1 is LGHDT and CDR2 YNNKEL (reference sequence). The CDR3 covers 15 residues. V gave up 1 base and J gave up 1 base, with 7 bases separating them. The CDR3 DNA reads as TGTGCCAGCAGCCAAGCCCAGGGAACTAATGAAAAACTGTTTTTT. Translating gives CASSQAQGTNEKLFF.

V gene TRBV6-5 combines with J gene TRBJ2-1; 9 nucleotides align to TRBD1. The CDR3 has 15 residues. V lost 6 bases to trimming and J lost 2 bases; unmatched junction nucleotides: 5. The germline CDR1 and CDR2 sequences are MNHEY and SVGAGI. This CDR3 is CASSATGGAYNEQFF. For the CDR3, the DNA is TGTGCCAGCAGCGCTACAGGGGGCGCCTACAATGAGCAGTTCTTC.

The genes are TRBV5-1 and TRBJ2-3; 10 nucleotides align to TRBD2. The CDR3 has 14 residues. The ends lost 7 bases at V and 4 bases at J; junction bases unmatched: 6. Germline V gene data show CDR1 as SGHRS and CDR2 as YFSETQ. The CDR3 is CASGGTSVADTQYF. In DNA, the CDR3 is TGCGCCAGCGGAGGGACTAGCGTGGCAGATACGCAGTATTTT.

The chain recombines TRBV6-6 with TRBJ1-4; 7 nucleotides match TRBD1. The CDR3 covers 15 residues. Germline CDR1 and CDR2: MNHNY and SVGAGI (reference sequence). With 2 bases clipped from V and 8 bases from J, the junction kept 8 bases outside the gene matches. The CDR3 region is CASSYPPGGNEKLFF. In nucleotides, the CDR3 is TGTGCCAGCAGTTACCCTCCAGGGGGTAACGAAAAACTGTTTTTT.

V gene TRBV7-9 combines with J gene TRBJ1-6; TRBD1 might be the D (6 bases). Germline V gene data show CDR1 as SEHNR and CDR2 as FQNEAQ (reference sequence). The V and J ends lost 10 bases and 0 bases respectively, with 16 bases between them. This CDR3 has 16 amino acids. CDR3 region: CATRTAPSSYNSPLHF. The CDR3 DNA reads as TGTGCCACAAGGACAGCCCCGAGCTCCTATAATTCACCCCTCCACTTT.

The chain combines TRBV5-1 with TRBJ2-5; D is possibly TRBD2 (6 bases). Looked up from germline, CDR1 is SGHRS and CDR2 is YFSETQ. CDR3 length equals 14 residues. With 4 bases removed from V and 4 bases from J, the gap between germline ends came to 14 bases. CDR3 bases: TGCGCCAGCAGCGCCGGGTGGGGAGGAGAGACCCAGTACTTC. As protein: CASSAGWGGETQYF.

This clone has only a few counts. The chain has TRBV7-9 and TRBJ2-3; 10 bases map to TRBD1. J was trimmed by 4 bases and V by 0 bases; bases with no gene match: 7. Germline V gives CDR1 SEHNR, CDR2 FQNEAQ (reference sequence). The CDR3 extends over 17 amino acids. The CDR3 coding sequence is TGTGCCAGCAGCTTAGCGGGACAGGGGATGAGGTCAGATACGCAGTATTTT. This sequence encodes CASSLAGQGMRSDTQYF.

V usage is TRBV2 and J usage is TRBJ2-7; possible D gene TRBD2, 5 bases. Trimming cost V 3 bases and J 2 bases, with 11 bases left between them. CDR3 length equals 14 residues. Germline CDR1 and CDR2: SNHLY and FYNNEI. For the CDR3, the DNA is TGTGCCAGCAGTGACGCGGGCGCAACCTACGAGCAGTACTTC. Its translation: CASSDAGATYEQYF.

In its sample, this clone was seen once. The rearrangement uses TRBV28 and TRBJ1-2, with D uncertain. Germline loops: CDR1 MDHEN, CDR2 SYDVKM. The CDR3 has 11 amino acids. Trimming left V 7 bases short and J 6 bases short, with 9 bases between. CDR3 loop: CASTGLNGYTF. CDR3 coding DNA: TGTGCCAGCACAGGTTTAAATGGCTACACCTTC.

The table lists this clone with a count of one. V gene TRBV19 combines with J gene TRBJ2-6; 8 bases are a match to TRBD1. The germline V gene encodes CDR1 LNHDA and CDR2 SQIVND (reference sequence). The CDR3 runs to 18 residues. Trimming took 3 bases from V and 0 from J; bases not matched to a gene: 7. This CDR3 is CASSITGQAFSGANVLTF. Here the CDR3 DNA reads TGTGCCAGTAGTATCACGGGACAGGCTTTCTCTGGGGCCAACGTCCTGACTTTC.

The chain joins TRBV4-1 to TRBJ2-7, with 11 nucleotides matching TRBD2. The CDR3 is made up of 15 amino acids. Germline V CDR1 and CDR2: MGHRA, YSYEKL. V shed 1 base, J shed 4 bases, and the junction held 3 bases outside the gene matches. The CDR3 spells CASSQGASGRYEQYF. CDR3 coding DNA: TGCGCCAGCAGCCAAGGGGCTAGCGGGAGGTACGAGCAGTACTTC.

The chain uses TRBV5-1 and TRBJ1-4; the match to TRBD1 covers 9 bases. CDR1 and CDR2 from the germline V gene are SGHRS and YFSETQ. V lost 4 bases and J lost 7; bases outside the gene matches: 8. CDR3 length equals 15 residues. CDR3 nucleotides: TGCGCCAGCAGCAGGACAGGGGAAGTGCTTGAAAAACTGTTTTTT. Translated: CASSRTGEVLEKLFF.

The V call is TRBV28, the J call TRBJ1-1, with D possibly TRBD1 on 5 matching bases. This CDR3 has 14 amino acids. V was shortened by 5 bases and J by 4 bases, with 14 bases between the two germline ends. The germline gives CDR1 MDHEN, CDR2 SYDVKM. CDR3 nucleotide sequence: TGTGCCAGCAGTCCGGCCCGACAGTCCACTGAAGCTTTCTTT. It encodes CASSPARQSTEAFF.

V usage is TRBV7-9 and J usage is TRBJ2-5; the D gene is possibly TRBD1 (5 bases). Germline CDR1 is SEHNR and CDR2 is FQNEAQ (reference sequence). V dropped 2 bases and J dropped 5 bases, with 12 bases sitting between them. The CDR3 consists of 14 residues. The CDR3 coding sequence is TGTGCCAGCAGCTTAAAGGGGCTGTCGGAGACCCAGTACTTC. The encoded protein is CASSLKGLSETQYF.

V usage is TRBV7-9 and J usage is TRBJ1-2; D possibly corresponds to TRBD1 (5 bases). Trimming took 5 bases from V and 5 from J, leaving 15 bases between them. This CDR3 spans 14 amino acids. Germline CDR1 SEHNR, CDR2 FQNEAQ (reference sequence). Here the CDR3 DNA reads TGTGCCAGCAGCCCATCTGGGGCTGGTTATGGCTACACCTTC. As protein: CASSPSGAGYGYTF.

This clone was picked up one time. The V call is TRBV3-1 (or the pseudogene TRBV3-2), the J call TRBJ1-1, with no clear D. This CDR3 has 14 amino acids. Germline CDR1 and CDR2: LGHDT and YNNKEL (reference sequence). V shed 3 bases and J shed 3 bases, with 11 bases lying between them. DNA of the CDR3: TGTGCCAGCAGCCAGTTCGGTAGAGACACTGAAGCTTTCTTT. Its protein product is CASSQFGRDTEAFF.

A few counts support this clone. The rearrangement uses TRBV27 and TRBJ1-6, with TRBD1 as a possible D gene (5 bases). This CDR3 is 15 amino acids long. Deletions cut 5 bases from V and 3 bases from J, with 11 bases between. CDR1 MNHEY and CDR2 SMNVEV come from the germline V gene (reference sequence). CDR3 bases: TGTGCCAGCAGTCGGGGGAACCTCTATAATTCACCCCTCCACTTT. This gives the protein CASSRGNLYNSPLHF.

The V call is TRBV18, the J call TRBJ2-2; the D gene is possibly TRBD1 (6 bases). The CDR3 sequence is 13 residues long. V shed 4 bases and J shed 6 bases, with 9 bases lying between them. CDR1 and CDR2 (germline): KGHSH, LQKENI. The CDR3 loop is CASSLGQPGELFF. CDR3 bases: TGTGCCAGCTCACTCGGACAGCCCGGGGAGCTGTTTTTT.

The chain carries TRBV7-9 and TRBJ2-1; 11 nucleotides agree with TRBD2. Per germline, CDR1 SEHNR and CDR2 FQNEAQ (reference sequence). This CDR3 is built from 15 residues. The V segment lost 2 bases and the J segment 8 bases; nucleotides outside the gene matches: 5. This CDR3 is CASSLSSGRAYEQFF. As DNA, the CDR3 is TGTGCCAGCAGCTTAAGTAGCGGGAGGGCATATGAGCAGTTCTTC.

The chain employs TRBV10-3 and TRBJ1-4; 8 bases match TRBD1. Germline CDR1 ENHRY, CDR2 SYGVKD. CDR3 length: 15 amino acids. The V gene end was trimmed by 2 bases and the J gene end by 1 base; junction bases not matched to a gene: 0. The CDR3 nucleotides are TGTGCCATCAGTGAGACAGGGGGAACTAATGAAAAACTGTTTTTT. This gives the protein CAISETGGTNEKLFF.

The chain uses TRBV7-2 and TRBJ2-5; possible D gene TRBD1, 5 bases. The CDR3 is 14 amino acids. Deletions cut 2 bases from V and 2 bases from J, with 9 bases between. In germline, CDR1 is SGHTA, CDR2 FQGNSA. The CDR3 region is CASSLMQGQETQYF. CDR3 nucleotide sequence: TGTGCCAGCAGCTTAATGCAGGGTCAAGAGACCCAGTACTTC.